What follows are 9 T cell receptor beta chains derived from one specimen sequenced in a study of OX40 agonist ivuxolimab in advanced cancers. Sequencing used immunoSEQ multiplex PCR; TCRdb keeps in-frame clones, though not all of them. The sample includes 55,000 to 75,000 clones, around nine tenths seen only once; the top ten take 20% to 25%. The specimen was CD4+ or CD8+ T cells sorted from blood, collected in a trial of the OX40 agonist ivuxolimab. The receptor source for this set is an adult with an advanced solid tumor such as melanoma, head and neck, liver or kidney cancer.

The genes are TRBV11-2 and TRBJ1-2, with 8 bases matching TRBD1. V lost 1 base, J lost 3 bases, and 7 bases stayed unmatched. This CDR3 is 16 amino acids long. Germline V gives CDR1 SGHAT, CDR2 FQNNGV. Here the CDR3 reads CASSLAWTGSHYGYTF. The CDR3 nucleotides are TGTGCCAGCAGCTTAGCGTGGACAGGGAGCCACTATGGCTACACCTTC.

The chain is built from TRBV7-9 and TRBJ1-2; a weak D match, TRBD1 (6 bases). Deletions cut 4 bases from V and 1 base from J, with 16 bases between. CDR3 size: 16 residues. From germline, CDR1 is SEHNR and CDR2 FQNEAQ (reference sequence). This CDR3 reads CASSSNRDNNNYGYTF. The CDR3 DNA is TGTGCCAGCAGCTCTAACCGGGACAATAATAACTATGGCTACACCTTC.

V usage is TRBV9 and J usage is TRBJ2-7; no definite D call. The CDR3 spans 14 residues. With 4 bases removed from V and 3 bases from J, the gap between germline ends came to 14 bases. The V gene's germline CDR1 is SGDLS and CDR2 YYNGEE. The CDR3 region is CASSFDSSYYEQYF. The CDR3 bases are TGTGCCAGCAGCTTCGACTCGTCTTACTACGAGCAGTACTTC.

This clone was counted a few times. V usage is TRBV12-2 and J usage is TRBJ1-4. TRBV12-2 is a pseudogene segment. The CDR3 is 16 residues long. Here the CDR3 DNA reads TGTGCAAGTCGCTTAGCGGAGGGGCTGGCTAATGAAAAACTGTTTTTT. Its protein is CASRLAEGLANEKLFF.

The rearrangement uses TRBV23-1 and TRBJ1-5, with TRBD1 matching 8 bases. TRBV23-1 falls under the ORF class, with uncertain function. The CDR3 spans 20 residues. J gave up 0 bases and V 3 bases, and 16 bases lay outside the gene matches. The CDR3 nucleotides are TGCGCCAGCAGTCAGTCGGGACCCGGGACAGGAGAATATAGCAATCAGCCCCAGCATTTT. Translated, it gives CASSQSGPGTGEYSNQPQHF.

This rearrangement joins TRBV6-1 to TRBJ2-7; D is perhaps TRBD2 (5 bases). This CDR3 has 13 residues. V was clipped by 6 bases and J by 0 bases, with 9 bases between them. CDR1 is MNHNS and CDR2 is SASEGT in the germline V gene. This chain's CDR3 is CASRRESSYEQYF. In DNA, the CDR3 is TGTGCCAGCAGGAGGGAGAGCTCCTACGAGCAGTACTTC.

This clone was detected a few times. Distinct nucleotide sequences in the sample also encode this CDR3. The chain employs TRBV2 and TRBJ1-1, with D hard to call. Germline V CDR1 and CDR2: SNHLY, FYNNEI. The CDR3 length is 12 residues. The V end lost 2 bases, the J end lost 8 bases, and 9 bases lay between the germline ends. DNA of the CDR3: TGTGCCAGCAGTGAAACTGGACGCGAAGCTTTCTTT. Translation gives CASSETGREAFF.

The J gene is TRBJ2-5, the V gene TRBV5-1; possible D gene TRBD2, 6 bases. The germline V gene encodes CDR1 SGHRS and CDR2 YFSETQ. The CDR3 consists of 14 residues. V shed 2 bases and J shed 3 bases, with 11 bases lying between them. CDR3 in amino acids: CASSLEGGEETQYF. DNA for the CDR3: TGCGCCAGCAGCTTAGAAGGAGGGGAAGAGACCCAGTACTTC. The whole variable domain, filled in from reference TRBV5-1 and TRBJ2-5, reads KAGVTQTPRYLIKTRGQQVTLSCSPISGHRSVSWYQQTPGQGLQFLFEYFSETQRNKGNFPGRFSGRQFSNSRSEMNVSTLELGDSALYLCASSLEGGEETQYFGPGTRLLVL.

The genes are TRBV7-2 and TRBJ2-2; 7 positions match TRBD2. Germline V gene sequence: CDR1 SGHTA, CDR2 FQGNSA. The CDR3 runs to 16 residues. J was trimmed by 7 bases and V by 1 base; bases with no gene match: 9. This chain's CDR3 is CASSLGGGSSNGELFF. In DNA form, the CDR3 reads TGTGCCAGCAGCTTAGGCGGCGGGAGCTCGAACGGGGAGCTGTTTTTT.